This entry features one T cell receptor beta chain sequence. Its antigen target is currently unknown. Base-call qualities are not available, and no considerably larger clone is one nucleotide away. These data come from a study of regulatory T cells in long-lasting Graves disease (dated by TCRdb to 2020 to 2023). For the study in its entirety: Newly diagnosed Graves' disease patients had taken antithyroid drugs for less than 3 months. A total of about 33 samples underwent TCR sequencing, from roughly 13 patients with persistent Graves' disease and around 20 patients with newly diagnosed Graves' disease. The study was conducted in China and was registered as a clinical trial. Patients with persistent Graves' disease were compared with patients with newly diagnosed Graves' disease using TCR sequencing and RNA sequencing of peripheral blood. Here is what the overall study found, with its caveats: Only peripheral blood was studied, because thyroid tissue, the primary lesion, was inaccessible. TRBV28, TRBJ1-2 and TRBJ2-5 were preferentially used in persistent disease, while TRBV20-1 and TRBJ2-1 were favored in newly diagnosed disease. Persistent Graves' disease patients showed lower TCR Shannon entropy and fewer highly expanded clones than newly diagnosed patients, suggesting clonal expansion. Only the TCR beta chain was sequenced and analyzed. Patients with persistent disease shared more public clonotypes (fewer than 3,000) than newly diagnosed patients did (more than 900). The authors acknowledged the small sample size as a limitation that may reduce accuracy.

The method was multiplex PCR. The listed sequencing device is Illumina HiSeq 4000. iRepertoire HTBI primers and Arm-PCR amplification of CDR3 regions were used to construct TCR beta libraries. Before sequencing, the PCR products underwent gel purification. From the authors' description of their analysis: Gene usage analysis of CDR3 amino acid clonotypes relied on the 60 or so TRBV and 15 or so TRBJ segments identified across samples. Filtered high-quality paired reads were merged into contigs using COPE and FqMerger. BLAST was used to align contigs to IMGT TRBV, TRBD and TRBJ reference genes, with CDR3 defined following IMGT. Any clonotype with a frequency above 0.1% was classified as a highly expanded clone. Repertoire diversity was measured by Shannon entropy, and V-J evenness by the Gini coefficient. A clonotype found in more than one individual was treated as public. TCRdb reworked the public reads: Q25 trimming with fastp, MiXCR clone assembly, productive beta chains retained. Identical CDR3 protein sequences are pooled into one entry, listed with their most common genes and DNA. Here the V and J calls rest on TCRdb's processing, not on the authors' analysis. Recorded for this sample are about 540,000 distinct CDR3 sequences; less than 15% of them occurred a single time. The ten largest clones represent about 10% of the sample.

Sample time point, as interpreted from the label and publication: newly diagnosed GD, antithyroid drugs for less than 3 months. For both TCR sequencing and RNA sequencing, RNA was extracted from PBMCs using TRIzol. The diagnosis of Graves' disease was made according to American Thyroid Association guidelines. Patients were recruited from an endocrinology department in Xi'an, China. From each patient, about 9 milliliters of peripheral blood was collected into an EDTA anticoagulant tube. Ficoll Paque Plus density gradient separation was used to isolate PBMCs, and no further T cell sorting was performed. An Agilent 2100 Bioanalyzer and agarose gel were used to check RNA quality, while a NanoDrop 2000 measured RNA concentration. V is cut back by 1 base and J by 7 bases, with 7 bases in the junction unmatched. From its cysteine to its phenylalanine, the CDR3 spans 17 amino acids. The sequence is cut down to CDR3 DNA, 51 bases in frame from base 1.

These sequences were also reported in another study, on T cells in Graves' hyperthyroidism and ophthalmopathy. The other study reports the following: Stable Graves' hyperthyroidism was defined as the absence of progression to ophthalmopathy over 18 months of follow-up. Hyperthyroidism patients were aged 18 to 65 years and newly diagnosed, with disease duration of less than 2 months. Exclusion was applied to patients with uncontrolled infections, other autoimmune diseases, pregnancy or lactation. Diagnoses relied on clinical symptoms, serum thyroxine and TRAb, thyroid ultrasound and orbital computed tomography. The TCR CDR3 was subjected to a first round of RT-PCR using the HTBI primer set and the Qiagen OneStep RT-PCR kit. Blood samples also contained most of the expanded thyroid clonotypes (frequency above 0.001), which suggests that blood repertoires may reflect thyroid immune responses. A model built on a 13 V-J signature distinguished ophthalmopathy from stable hyperthyroidism, reaching roughly 88% sensitivity and 81% to 83% specificity in cross-validation and 80%/75% in testing. In validation, the model predicted progression to ophthalmopathy a median of 6.5 months before onset, with 70% to 71% sensitivity and just under 75% specificity. A discovery cohort of about a hundred patients, approximately 45 with Graves' ophthalmopathy and about 58 with stable Graves' hyperthyroidism, was used to find distinguishing TCR V-J signatures. An independent validation cohort of about 19 hyperthyroidism patients and 17 patients who later progressed to ophthalmopathy tested prospective prediction of ophthalmopathy. The roughly 91 discovery patients were randomly divided into training and test sets at a 7:3 ratio. Thyroid tissue and blood T-cell repertoires from roughly six Graves' hyperthyroidism patients were also compared in the study. After sampling, hyperthyroidism patients received methimazole starting at 30 mg daily, and ophthalmopathy patients received high-dose intravenous methylprednisolone. The libraries were constructed in a second round of multiplex PCR and then size-selected and purified. Libraries were sequenced paired-end with 100 bp reads on an Illumina HiSeq2000. Raw data were processed with SOAPnuke, discarding reads with adapters, uncalled bases, mean Phred below 15, or no exact constant-primer or identifier match. High-quality paired reads were merged with COPE v1.2.5, and unique nucleotide sequences were defined as clonotypes. Clonotypes were aligned to IMGT TRBV, TRBD and TRBJ reference segments using MiTCR v1.1. Only V-J combinations with frequency above 0.0001, covering 99.2% of repertoires, were analysed. The TCS score was defined as F50 (clonal expansion) divided by E x V (chaos), with BLOSUM62-based TCRdist calculated between CDR3 peptides within each V-J. Welch's t-statistics and random forest reduced fewer than 550 V-J features to about 13, which were used in a naive Bayes classifier (R e1071). No statistical method was used to set the sample size in advance, and investigators knew the group allocation. According to the paper, TCR Vbeta CDR3 sequencing was carried out on some 130 peripheral blood samples, which came from fewer than 50 ophthalmopathy, 80 or so hyperthyroidism and approximately 17 progressor patients.

This TCR came from a young man with Graves disease. Donor details come from another sample of the same person, matched by shared clones. The chain couples TRBV12-3 or TRBV12-4 to TRBJ2-5; 15 bases in between match TRBD2. Source: peripheral blood mononuclear cells (PBMCs), taken at new diagnosis, from a patient treated with antithyroid drugs. The nucleotide sequence reads as follows: TGTGCCAGCAGTTTAGGGGGACTAGCGGGAGGAGGAGGGACCCAGTACTTC. Its protein is CASSLGGLAGGGGTQYF.